Each of the 17 T cell receptor beta chains below was sequenced from the same sample in a study of T cell repertoires in cytomegalovirus infection. MiXCR, applied by TCRdb to the reads, yields one record per CDR3 protein. The table lists under 800,000 distinct CDR3 sequences, 20% to 30% of them singletons. Sequencing used CD8+ T cells from PBMCs. Source of these receptors: a human donor in good health (CMV status not recorded). Some clones in this sample may be carry-over from other donors' samples.

This clonotype appeared a few times. This sequence joins TRBV12-3 or TRBV12-4 and TRBJ1-1; weak D call: TRBD1 (5 bases). CDR3 length: 13 residues. Trimming removed 7 bases from V and 7 bases from J, with 16 bases in between. The CDR3 coding sequence is TGTGCCAGCACCCCCGACAGACCCCTTGAAGCTTTCTTT. This codes for CASTPDRPLEAFF.

This clonotype was recorded at least ten times. V and J are TRBV7-8 and TRBJ2-2; a possible D gene is TRBD2 (6 bases). Germline loops: CDR1 SGHVS, CDR2 FQNEAQ. The CDR3 consists of 18 residues. V was trimmed by 3 bases and J by 3 bases, leaving 20 bases between them. CDR3 coding DNA: TGTGCCAGCAGCTTGACCCCGGGGGTGCTCCTGGACACCGGGGAGCTGTTTTTT. This codes for CASSLTPGVLLDTGELFF.

This clonotype was found a few times. The chain carries TRBV7-9 and TRBJ2-1; 9 positions match TRBD2. Germline V gives CDR1 SEHNR, CDR2 FQNEAQ (reference sequence). The CDR3 runs 18 residues. V gave up 1 base and J gave up 3 bases; unmatched junction bases: 10. The CDR3, as DNA: TGTGCCAGCAGCTTAGGGCGGGGGGGCGAGCAAAACTACAATGAGCAGTTCTTC. Translated, it gives CASSLGRGGEQNYNEQFF.

This clonotype was counted ten times or more. V usage is TRBV7-8 and J usage is TRBJ2-1; 8 bases line up with TRBD1. Per the germline V gene, CDR1 is SGHVS and CDR2 is FQNEAQ. The CDR3 spans 15 residues. Trimming took 1 base from V and 8 from J; bases not matched to a gene: 7. CDR3 DNA: TGTGCCAGCAGCTTAGTAGGACAGGGCGGCCATGAGCAGTTCTTC. Translating it yields CASSLVGQGGHEQFF.

The gene calls are TRBV5-6 and TRBJ1-2; D is perhaps TRBD1 (5 bases). The CDR3 sequence is 15 residues long. Germline V gene lookup returns CDR1 SGHDT and CDR2 YYEEEE. V was trimmed by 4 bases and J by 6 bases, leaving 19 bases between them. The CDR3 coding sequence is TGTGCCAGCAGCCCCGGGACCAACGCCGCCCATGGCTACACCTTC. It is translated as CASSPGTNAAHGYTF.

The chain links TRBV20-1 to TRBJ2-3; D uncertain. The germline gives CDR1 DFQATT, CDR2 SNEGSKA (reference sequence). The CDR3 has 14 amino acids. Trimming left V 1 base short and J 6 bases short, with 14 bases between. The CDR3, as DNA: TGCAGTGCTAGAGGCCGGGTTCGTGTGGATACGCAGTATTTT. This gives the protein CSARGRVRVDTQYF.

Of note for this clonotype: Compared with germline, one end of the junction differs, possibly owing to a read error. This sequence joins TRBV4-2 and TRBJ1-2; D unresolved. Germline V lookup: CDR1 LGHNA, CDR2 YNFKEQ. The CDR3 has 15 amino acids. The chain's CDR3 is CANSQDEIYNYGYTF. CDR3 in DNA: TGTGCCAACAGCCAGGATGAAATCTATAACTATGGCTACACCTTC.

The gene calls are TRBV7-9 and TRBJ1-5; 7 positions agree with TRBD1. CDR1 is SEHNR, CDR2 FQNEAQ, per germline (reference sequence). Trimming at V came to 5 bases and at J to 4 bases, leaving 11 bases not matched to a gene. The CDR3 spans 16 residues. The CDR3 DNA is TGTGCCAGCAGCCCGACGATGCAGGGGGGGAATCAGCCCCAGCATTTT. Amino acid sequence: CASSPTMQGGNQPQHF.

The chain joins TRBV29-1 to TRBJ1-1; 11 positions agree with TRBD1. CDR1 and CDR2 (germline): SQVTM, ANQGSEA. The CDR3 loop spans 13 amino acids. With 6 bases clipped from V and 11 bases from J, the junction kept 11 bases outside the gene matches. The CDR3 reads CSVTPWTGGTAFF. In nucleotides, the CDR3 is TGCAGCGTGACCCCGTGGACAGGGGGCACGGCTTTCTTT.

The chain has TRBV29-1 and TRBJ1-3; possible D gene TRBD1, 6 bases. V was trimmed by 5 bases and J by 4 bases, leaving 12 bases between them. Germline V CDR1 and CDR2: SQVTM, ANQGSEA. CDR3 length: 13 amino acids. The CDR3 sequence: CSVHTGKGNTIYF. CDR3 bases: TGCAGCGTTCACACAGGGAAAGGAAACACCATATATTTT.

The chain joins TRBV14 to TRBJ1-1; D is unresolved. The ends were cut back, 4 bases at V and 1 base at J, with 13 bases in the middle. Germline V gives CDR1 SGHDN, CDR2 FVKESK. CDR3 length equals 15 residues. DNA of the CDR3: TGTGCCAGCAGCCTAAGATCCATGGGGAACACTGAAGCTTTCTTT. Translated, it gives CASSLRSMGNTEAFF. The whole variable domain, remainder taken from reference TRBV14 and TRBJ1-1, is EAGVTQFPSHSVIEKGQTVTLRCDPISGHDNLYWYRRVMGKEIKFLLHFVKESKQDESGMPNNRFLAERTGGTYSTLKVQPAELEDSGVYFCASSLRSMGNTEAFFGQGTRLTVV.

This chain joins TRBV7-2 and TRBJ1-1; 7 bases agree with TRBD1. Per germline, CDR1 SGHTA and CDR2 FQGNSA. J lost 11 bases, V lost 5 bases, and 8 bases had no gene match. The CDR3 spans 12 residues. The CDR3 DNA sequence: TGTGCCAGCAGCCCAGGGGGTCTTAATGCTTTCTTT. Residues: CASSPGGLNAFF.

The V gene is TRBV7-8, the J gene TRBJ1-4; perhaps TRBD1 as D (5 bases). V lost 5 bases, J lost 3 bases, and 10 bases lay in between. CDR3 length: 14 amino acids. Germline CDR1 is SGHVS and CDR2 is FQNEAQ. Written as DNA, the CDR3 is TGTGCCAGCAGCCTCCGGGGCCCTAATGAAAAACTGTTTTTT. Its translation is CASSLRGPNEKLFF.

Concerning this clonotype itself: A much larger clone is a single base away; this may be a read error. This chain links TRBV7-6 with TRBJ1-1; possibly TRBD1 for D (5 bases). Germline assignment: CDR1 SGHVS and CDR2 FNYEAQ. This CDR3 is 13 amino acids long. The CDR3 spells CASSLWGVAEACF. CDR3 sequence (DNA): TGTGCCAGCAGCTTATGGGGGGTCGCTGAAGCTTGCTTT.

This clonotype was counted at least ten times. The chain links TRBV7-9 to TRBJ1-6; weak D call: TRBD1 (5 bases). This CDR3 has 20 amino acids. With 5 bases removed from V and 4 bases from J, the gap between germline ends came to 27 bases. Germline CDR1 SEHNR, CDR2 FQNEAQ (reference sequence). The CDR3 DNA reads TGTGCCAGCAGCCCTATCCGCCGAGACGTGTGGGACCAGTATAATTCACCCCTCCACTTT. Its protein product is CASSPIRRDVWDQYNSPLHF.

This clonotype was counted between two and nine times. The chain uses TRBV7-6 and TRBJ2-6, with 9 bases aligning to TRBD1. The V gene end was trimmed by 1 base and the J gene end by 6 bases; junction bases not matched to a gene: 7. The V gene's germline CDR1 is SGHVS and CDR2 FNYEAQ. The CDR3 is made up of 17 amino acids. The CDR3 is CASSLVAGTGQANVLTF. CDR3 in DNA: TGTGCCAGCAGCTTAGTGGCCGGGACAGGGCAGGCCAACGTCCTGACTTTC.

V gene TRBV2 combines with J gene TRBJ1-3, with unresolved D. The CDR3 runs to 11 residues. Trimming stripped 10 bases from V and 2 bases from J, with 6 bases between. Germline values: CDR1 SNHLY, CDR2 FYNNEI. The CDR3 DNA is TGTGCCACCTTGGCTGGAAACACCATATATTTT. It is translated as CATLAGNTIYF. Full variable domain (remainder filled in from reference TRBV2 and TRBJ1-3): EPEVTQTPSHQVTQMGQEVILRCVPISNHLYFYWYRQILGQKVEFLVSFYNNEISEKSEIFDDQFSVERPDGSNFTLKIRSTKLEDSAMYFCATLAGNTIYFGEGSWLTVV.